Reported below is one TCR beta chain. The data were obtained in a study of blood T cell repertoires in COVID-19. Overall study context: Samples representing acute and convalescent COVID-19 were sourced from the United States, Italy and Spain.

TCRdb keeps only in-frame clones here, not all; method: immunoSEQ multiplex PCR. The table shows roughly 69,000 clones, with about nine tenths occurring only once. Germline V gene sequence: CDR1 SQVTM, CDR2 ANQGSEA. The V gene end was trimmed by 5 bases and the J gene end by 0 bases; junction bases not matched to a gene: 3. CDR3 length: 13 amino acids. V and J are TRBV29-1 and TRBJ1-1; the match to TRBD1 covers 7 bases. Specimen: peripheral blood. This clonotype originated in a man in his fifties with active COVID-19. CDR3 sequence (DNA): TGCAGCGTTCGGGACAGTATGAACACTGAAGCTTTCTTT. As protein: CSVRDSMNTEAFF.